This T cell receptor (beta chain) was captured by sequencing in a study of blood T cell repertoires in COVID-19. Study background: COVID-19 samples, acute and convalescent, were from the United States, Italy and Spain. T cells, B-cell-depleted T cells, or PBMCs provided the cDNA or gDNA that served as material.

The CDR3 has 16 amino acids. In the source study's methods: Estimated nucleated cell counts came from reference gene primer amplification. Data came from immunoSEQ multiplex PCR; TCRdb stores just in-frame clones and leaves some out. V and J calls and clone size come straight from that table; D and trimming were deduced from the DNA. The sample records some 170,000 clones, around 80% being singletons. The sequenced sample consisted of peripheral blood. The J gene is TRBJ1-3, the V gene TRBV21-1. TRBV21-1 is a pseudogene segment. The receptor's source is a woman aged 70-85 years with acute or convalescent COVID-19. The CDR3 DNA follows: TGTGCCAGCAGCAAAGTTCACGGGGAGTCCGGAAACACCATATATTTT. It is translated as CASSKVHGESGNTIYF.